This passage covers 20 T cell receptor beta chains from one sample sequenced in a study of T cell responses to AZD1222 COVID-19 vaccine. Assay used: immunoSEQ multiplex PCR; TCRdb lists only in-frame clones, some missing. The sample includes roughly 99,000 clones, roughly 87% of them seen just once. Sequenced here: peripheral blood, sampled 28 days after the second AZD1222 dose. These receptors came from an adult who received the AZD1222 COVID-19 vaccine.

The chain carries TRBV12-3 or TRBV12-4 and TRBJ2-1; 8 nucleotides line up with TRBD1. Unmatched junction bases numbered 9, after V lost 4 bases and J lost 16 bases. The CDR3 sequence is 12 residues long. CDR3 nucleotides: TGTGCCAGCAGTTCCCTCCGGGGACAGGACTTCTTC. The encoded protein is CASSSLRGQDFF.

J is TRBJ1-1 and V is TRBV30; 7 bases match TRBD1. CDR1 and CDR2 from the germline V gene are GTSNPN and SVGIG (reference sequence). V gave up 0 bases and J gave up 1 base; unmatched junction bases: 5. The CDR3 is 15 residues long. CDR3 DNA: TGTGCCTGGAGTGTACTAGGGACAGAGAACACTGAAGCTTTCTTT. Translating gives CAWSVLGTENTEAFF. The complete variable domain, with remaining parts taken from reference TRBV30 and TRBJ1-1, reads SQTIHQWPATLVQPVGSPLSLECTVEGTSNPNLYWYRQAAGRGLQLLFYSVGIGQISSEVPQNLSASRPQDRQFILSSKKLLLSDSGFYLCAWSVLGTENTEAFFGQGTRLTVV.

The chain employs TRBV6-1 and TRBJ1-2; D remains unclear. Trimming shortened V by 2 bases and J by 0 bases, and 13 bases separated the two germline ends. Germline V gene data show CDR1 as MNHNS and CDR2 as SASEGT. CDR3 length equals 16 residues. The CDR3 protein is CASSETVGGANYGYTF. CDR3 coding DNA: TGTGCCAGCAGTGAAACCGTGGGAGGAGCTAACTATGGCTACACCTTC.

This clone was seen a few times. CDR3 protein: CASTADREQYF. The CDR3 DNA is TGTGCCAGCACTGCCGACAGGGAGCAGTACTTC. V usage is TRBV6-5 and J usage is TRBJ2-7; D may be TRBD1 (6 bases). V lost 7 bases, J lost 7 bases, and 11 bases lay in between. CDR3 length equals 11 residues. Per germline, CDR1 MNHEY and CDR2 SVGAGI.

V usage is TRBV4-1 and J usage is TRBJ1-2; 9 nucleotides line up with TRBD1. Trimming removed 3 bases from V and 1 base from J; junction bases left unmatched: 6. Germline CDR1 MGHRA, CDR2 YSYEKL. The CDR3 runs to 16 residues. CDR3: CASSQTGTGNNYGYTF. DNA for the CDR3: TGCGCCAGCAGCCAGACCGGGACAGGGAATAACTATGGCTACACCTTC.

The chain carries TRBV4-2 and TRBJ1-2; 8 bases map to TRBD1. Germline CDR1 LGHNA, CDR2 YNFKEQ. The J segment lost 4 bases and the V segment lost 4 bases, leaving 17 bases of the junction unmatched. This CDR3 is 18 amino acids long. CDR3 nucleotide sequence: TGTGCCAGCAGCCTAACACAAAATGGACAGGGCTTTGCCTATGGCTACACCTTC. Its translation: CASSLTQNGQGFAYGYTF.

V usage is TRBV5-8 and J usage is TRBJ1-5; TRBD1 matches at 10 bases. Germline CDR1 and CDR2: SGHTS and YDEGEE. The CDR3 has 16 residues. V lost 4 bases to trimming and J lost 3 bases; unmatched junction nucleotides: 7. The CDR3 sequence: CASSRRDRGPNQPQHF. The CDR3 nucleotides are TGTGCCAGCAGCCGCCGGGACAGGGGCCCCAATCAGCCCCAGCATTTT.

The chain joins TRBV29-1 to TRBJ1-4; the D gene is possibly TRBD1 (5 bases). Germline CDR1 is SQVTM and CDR2 is ANQGSEA. The CDR3 has 15 amino acids. The V gene lost 6 bases and the J gene lost 0 bases, with 14 bases spanning the gap. The CDR3, as DNA: TGCAGCGTCTCGACAGCATATTCAACTAATGAAAAACTGTTTTTT. It encodes CSVSTAYSTNEKLFF. Complete variable domain (other parts from reference TRBV29-1 and TRBJ1-4): SAVISQKPSRDICQRGTSLTIQCQVDSQVTMMFWYRQQPGQSLTLIATANQGSEATYESGFVIDKFPISRPNLTFSTLTVSNMSPEDSSIYLCSVSTAYSTNEKLFFGSGTQLSVL.

CDR3 DNA sequence: TGCAGCGTAAGAAGGGAGGGCGAGCAGTACTTC. Translation gives CSVRREGEQYF. The chain recombines TRBV29-1 with TRBJ2-7; 7 bases align to TRBD2. The CDR3 consists of 11 residues. CDR1 and CDR2 (germline): SQVTM, ANQGSEA. With 6 bases clipped from V and 6 bases from J, the junction kept 5 bases outside the gene matches.

The V call is TRBV6-5, the J call TRBJ1-1; no clear D gene. This CDR3 comprises 14 residues. Between the trimmed V and J ends, which lost 2 bases and 1 base, there was a span of 8 bases. CDR1 MNHEY and CDR2 SVGAGI come from the germline V gene. CDR3: CASSYGWENTEAFF. For the CDR3, the DNA is TGTGCCAGCAGTTACGGGTGGGAGAACACTGAAGCTTTCTTT.

The J gene is TRBJ1-5, the V gene TRBV7-8; the match to TRBD1 covers 9 bases. Germline values: CDR1 SGHVS, CDR2 FQNEAQ. The CDR3 loop spans 15 amino acids. V was clipped by 8 bases and J by 4 bases; unmatched bases: 9. This CDR3 is CASAYRDRENQPQHF. For the CDR3, the DNA is TGTGCCAGCGCCTACCGGGACAGGGAGAATCAGCCCCAGCATTTT.

The gene calls are TRBV19 and TRBJ1-6, with D possibly being TRBD1 (5 bases). With 0 bases removed from V and 10 bases from J, the gap between germline ends came to 22 bases. The CDR3 runs to 18 residues. Germline V CDR1 and CDR2: LNHDA, SQIVND (reference sequence). The chain's CDR3 is CASSIEAAGTGTGSPLHF. CDR3 sequence (DNA): TGTGCCAGTAGTATAGAGGCGGCCGGGACCGGGACTGGGTCACCCCTCCACTTT.

The rearrangement joins TRBV19 to TRBJ1-2, with unresolved D. CDR1 LNHDA and CDR2 SQIVND come from the germline V gene (reference sequence). Trimming pared 3 bases from V and 4 bases from J, leaving 9 bases between. This CDR3 is built from 13 residues. The chain's CDR3 is CASSIGGPYGYTF. The CDR3 coding sequence is TGTGCCAGTAGTATTGGAGGACCCTATGGCTACACCTTC.

This rearrangement joins TRBV6-1 to TRBJ1-2; a weak D match, TRBD1 (6 bases). V was pared by 1 base and J by 7 bases, with 13 bases between. Germline V gene lookup returns CDR1 MNHNS and CDR2 SASEGT. This CDR3 contains 14 residues. This CDR3 reads CASSEVGSRGGYTF. Written as DNA, the CDR3 is TGTGCCAGCAGTGAAGTGGGTAGCAGGGGTGGCTACACCTTC.

The CDR3 reads CASSRGQGENSPLHF. In DNA form, the CDR3 reads TGTGCCAGCAGCCGCGGACAGGGAGAGAATTCACCCCTCCACTTT. The V gene is TRBV4-2, the J gene TRBJ1-6; 8 bases match TRBD1. There are 15 residues in the CDR3. V dropped 4 bases and J dropped 7; count of bases not matched to a gene: 6. In germline, CDR1 is LGHNA, CDR2 YNFKEQ.

This chain links TRBV5-1 with TRBJ2-7, with 8 nucleotides matching TRBD2. CDR1 and CDR2 from the germline V gene are SGHRS and YFSETQ. After removal of 4 bases from V and 2 bases from J, the junction contained 8 bases not matched to a gene. This CDR3 is built from 15 residues. CDR3 protein: CASSLSGLEPYEQYF. The CDR3 DNA reads TGCGCCAGCAGCCTATCGGGACTAGAACCCTACGAGCAGTACTTC.

This chain links TRBV2 with TRBJ2-7; D might be TRBD1 or TRBD2, each matching 5 bases. The germline gives CDR1 SNHLY, CDR2 FYNNEI. The CDR3 extends over 13 amino acids. The V and J ends lost 3 bases and 3 bases respectively, with 9 bases between them. The CDR3 nucleotides read TGTGCCAGCAGTGAGGGACCCAGCTACGAGCAGTACTTC. It is translated as CASSEGPSYEQYF.

The table lists this clone with a few counts. This chain joins TRBV23-1 and TRBJ1-1; no firm D call. TRBV23-1 is known as an ORF, though its function is uncertain. CDR3 size: 14 residues. The V and J ends lost 2 bases and 11 bases respectively, with 18 bases between them. CDR3 region: CASSQGHPTRSAFF. For the CDR3, the DNA is TGCGCCAGCAGTCAAGGCCACCCCACGCGGTCGGCTTTCTTT.

The rearrangement uses TRBV6-5 and TRBJ1-1; D unresolved. The V end lost 3 bases, the J end lost 0 bases, and 5 bases lay between the germline ends. Per germline, CDR1 MNHEY and CDR2 SVGAGI. The CDR3 totals 13 residues. The CDR3 is CASSYDMNTEAFF. The CDR3 nucleotides are TGTGCCAGCAGTTATGACATGAACACTGAAGCTTTCTTT.

The chain couples TRBV7-9 to TRBJ1-2; no reliable D call. Germline CDR1 is SEHNR and CDR2 is FQNEAQ (reference sequence). V was clipped by 2 bases and J by 1 base, with 2 bases between them. The CDR3 extends over 12 amino acids. CDR3 coding DNA: TGTGCCAGCAGCTTAAGTAACTATGGCTACACCTTC. This gives the protein CASSLSNYGYTF. Full variable domain (missing parts from reference TRBV7-9 and TRBJ1-2): DTGVSQNPRHKITKRGQNVTFRCDPISEHNRLYWYRQTLGQGPEFLTYFQNEAQLEKSRLLSDRFSAERPKGSFSTLEIQRTEQGDSAMYLCASSLSNYGYTFGSGTRLTVV.